This TCR beta chain was identified during a study of cytomegalovirus exposure and HLA in healthy donors. Findings of the study overall: Researchers counted roughly 150 TCR beta chains as cytomegalovirus-associated. In a later analysis, TCR beta V- and J-gene trimming was associated with a missense DCLRE1C variant.

All donors participated as healthy donors of bone marrow. With respect to this clone: The antigen is unknown.

Amplification used 60 Vbeta primers and 13 Jbeta primers. The method was immunoSEQ multiplex PCR; TCRdb's version includes in-frame clones alone and lacks a portion of them. This table holds about 49,000 clones. V shed 1 base and J 5 bases; nucleotides not matched to a gene: 8. There are 15 residues in the CDR3. Germline CDR1 is SQVTM and CDR2 is ANQGSEA. This chain joins TRBV29-1 and TRBJ2-1; the match to TRBD2 covers 7 bases. This receptor was obtained from a man younger than 35 in good health and CMV-seropositive. The sequenced sample consisted of PBMCs. CDR3 DNA: TGCAGCGTTGAAGGGCTCGGGACTACCCACAATGAGCAGTTCTTC. Translated: CSVEGLGTTHNEQFF.